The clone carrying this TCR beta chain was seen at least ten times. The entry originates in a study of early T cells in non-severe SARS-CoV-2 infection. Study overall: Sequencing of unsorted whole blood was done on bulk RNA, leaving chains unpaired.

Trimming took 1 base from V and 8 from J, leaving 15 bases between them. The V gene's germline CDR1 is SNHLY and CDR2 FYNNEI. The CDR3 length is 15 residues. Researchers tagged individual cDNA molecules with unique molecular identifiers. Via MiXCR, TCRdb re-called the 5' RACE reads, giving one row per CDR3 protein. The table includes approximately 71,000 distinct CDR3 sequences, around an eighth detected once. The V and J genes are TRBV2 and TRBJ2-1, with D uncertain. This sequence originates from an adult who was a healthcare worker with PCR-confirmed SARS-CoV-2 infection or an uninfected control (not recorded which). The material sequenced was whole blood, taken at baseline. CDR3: CASSEVDPSLHEQFF. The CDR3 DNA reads TGTGCCAGCAGTGAAGTTGACCCATCCCTCCATGAGCAGTTCTTC.